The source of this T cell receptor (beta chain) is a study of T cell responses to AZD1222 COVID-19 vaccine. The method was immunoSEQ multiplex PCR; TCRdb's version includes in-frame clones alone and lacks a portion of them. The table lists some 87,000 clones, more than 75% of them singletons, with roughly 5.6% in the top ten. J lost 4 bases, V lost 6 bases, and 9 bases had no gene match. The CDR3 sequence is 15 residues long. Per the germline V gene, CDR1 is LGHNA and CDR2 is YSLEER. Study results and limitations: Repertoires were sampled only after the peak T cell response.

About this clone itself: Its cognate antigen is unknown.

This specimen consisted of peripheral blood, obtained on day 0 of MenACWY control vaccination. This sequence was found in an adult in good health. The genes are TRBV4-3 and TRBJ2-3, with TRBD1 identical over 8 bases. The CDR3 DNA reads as TGCGCCAGCAGTCAATGGACAGGGTTTGCAGATACGCAGTATTTT. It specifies CASSQWTGFADTQYF.